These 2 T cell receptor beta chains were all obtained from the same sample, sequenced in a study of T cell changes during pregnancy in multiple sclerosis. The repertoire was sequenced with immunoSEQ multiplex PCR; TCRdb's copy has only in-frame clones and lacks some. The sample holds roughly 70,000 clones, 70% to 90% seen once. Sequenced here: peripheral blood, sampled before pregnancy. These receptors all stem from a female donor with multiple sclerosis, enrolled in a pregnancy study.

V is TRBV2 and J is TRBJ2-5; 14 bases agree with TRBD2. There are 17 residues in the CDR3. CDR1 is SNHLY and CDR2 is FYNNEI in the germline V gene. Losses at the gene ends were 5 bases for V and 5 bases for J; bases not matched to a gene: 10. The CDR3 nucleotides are TGTGCCAGCAGTCGACGGACTAGCGGGGGGCCCGGGGAGACCCAGTACTTC. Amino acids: CASSRRTSGGPGETQYF.

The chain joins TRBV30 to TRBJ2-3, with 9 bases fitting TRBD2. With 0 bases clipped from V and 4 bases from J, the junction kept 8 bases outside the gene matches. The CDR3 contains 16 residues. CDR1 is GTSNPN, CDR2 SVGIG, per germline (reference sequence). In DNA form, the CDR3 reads TGTGCCTGGAGTGTAGGATTAGCGGGGGAAGCAGATACGCAGTATTTT. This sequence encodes CAWSVGLAGEADTQYF.